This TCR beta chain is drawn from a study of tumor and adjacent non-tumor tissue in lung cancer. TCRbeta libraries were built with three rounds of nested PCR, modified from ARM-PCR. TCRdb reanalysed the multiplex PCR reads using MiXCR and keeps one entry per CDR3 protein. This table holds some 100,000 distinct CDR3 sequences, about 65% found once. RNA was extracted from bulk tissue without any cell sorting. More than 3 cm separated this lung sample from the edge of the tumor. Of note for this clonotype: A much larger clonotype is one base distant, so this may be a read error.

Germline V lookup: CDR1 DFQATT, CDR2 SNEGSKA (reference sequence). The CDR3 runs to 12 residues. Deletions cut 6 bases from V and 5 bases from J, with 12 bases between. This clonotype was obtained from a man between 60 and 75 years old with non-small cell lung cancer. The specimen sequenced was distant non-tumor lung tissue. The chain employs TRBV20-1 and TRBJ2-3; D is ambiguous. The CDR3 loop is CSASLRLDTQYF. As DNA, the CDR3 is TGCAGTGCCTCGTTACGTTTAGATACGCAGTATTTT.